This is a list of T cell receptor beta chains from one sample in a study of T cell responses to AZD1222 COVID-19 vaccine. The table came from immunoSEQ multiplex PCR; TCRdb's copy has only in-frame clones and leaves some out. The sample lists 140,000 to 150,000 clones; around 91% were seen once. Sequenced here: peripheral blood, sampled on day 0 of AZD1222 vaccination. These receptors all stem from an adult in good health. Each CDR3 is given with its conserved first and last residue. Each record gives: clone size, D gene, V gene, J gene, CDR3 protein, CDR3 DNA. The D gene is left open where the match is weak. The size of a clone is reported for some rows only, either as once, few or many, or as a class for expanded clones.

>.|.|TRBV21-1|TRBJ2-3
CAGDTQYF
TGTGCGGGAGATACGCAGTATTTT
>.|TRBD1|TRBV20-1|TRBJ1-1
CSAPTGTGPFF
TGCAGTGCACCGACCGGGACAGGTCCTTTCTTT
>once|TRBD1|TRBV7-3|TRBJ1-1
CASSLDRAPLSEAFF
TGTGCCAGCAGCTTAGACAGGGCGCCTCTATCTGAAGCTTTCTTT
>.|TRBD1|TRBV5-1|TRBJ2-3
CASSLTGDTDTQYF
TGCGCCAGCAGCTTGACAGGGGACACAGATACGCAGTATTTT
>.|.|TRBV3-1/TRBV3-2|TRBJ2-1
CASSLLLGNSYNEQFF
TGTGCCAGCAGCCTATTACTAGGGAACTCCTACAATGAGCAGTTCTTC
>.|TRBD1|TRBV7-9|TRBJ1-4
CASSQGQGRTNEKLFF
TGTGCCAGCAGCCAAGGACAGGGAAGGACTAATGAAAAACTGTTTTTT
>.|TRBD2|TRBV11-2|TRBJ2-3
CASSLGGTSGRAGADTQYF
TGTGCCAGCAGCTTAGGCGGGACTAGCGGGAGGGCCGGGGCAGATACGCAGTATTTT
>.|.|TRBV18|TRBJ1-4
CASSSPGARSEKLFF
TGTGCCAGCTCGTCCCCGGGGGCTCGGAGTGAAAAACTGTTTTTT
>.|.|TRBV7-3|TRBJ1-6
CASSLRAGDFSSPLHF
TGTGCCAGCAGCTTAAGGGCAGGGGACTTCAGTTCACCCCTCCACTTT
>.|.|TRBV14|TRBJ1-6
CASSQETLNSPLHF
TGTGCCAGCAGCCAAGAGACCCTTAATTCACCCCTCCACTTT
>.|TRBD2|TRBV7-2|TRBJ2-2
CASRGGAASRTGELFF
TGTGCCAGCAGGGGAGGGGCCGCATCGAGAACCGGGGAGCTGTTTTTT
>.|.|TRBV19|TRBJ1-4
CASWGSDGKLFF
TGTGCCAGTTGGGGGTCGGATGGAAAACTGTTTTTT
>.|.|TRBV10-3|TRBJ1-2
CAISEGVGGYGYTF
TGTGCCATCAGTGAAGGGGTAGGTGGCTATGGCTACACCTTC
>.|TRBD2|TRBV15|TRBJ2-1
CATSRGRTSGSNEQFF
TGTGCCACCAGCAGAGGGCGGACTAGCGGGTCCAATGAGCAGTTCTTC
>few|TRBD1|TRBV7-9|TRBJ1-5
CASSPGTGSNQPQHF
TGTGCCAGCAGCCCGGGGACAGGTAGCAATCAGCCCCAGCATTTT
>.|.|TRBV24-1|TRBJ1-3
CATSDADPAGGDPGNTIYF
TGTGCCACCAGTGATGCGGACCCGGCCGGGGGTGATCCTGGAAACACCATATATTTT
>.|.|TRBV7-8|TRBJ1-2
CASSFGSAGNYGYTF
TGTGCCAGCAGTTTTGGTTCGGCGGGGAACTATGGCTACACCTTC
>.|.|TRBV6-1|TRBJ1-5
CASSEVQVNQPQHF
TGTGCCAGCAGTGAGGTTCAGGTTAATCAGCCCCAGCATTTT
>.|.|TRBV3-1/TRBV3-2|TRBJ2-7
CASSPSSGLTYEQYF
TGTGCCAGCAGCCCTTCCTCCGGCCTGACCTACGAGCAGTACTTC
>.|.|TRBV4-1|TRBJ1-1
CASSQGPTHTEAFF
TGCGCCAGCAGCCAAGGCCCCACGCACACTGAAGCTTTCTTT
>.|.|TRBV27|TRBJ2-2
CASSLSSGWGELFF
TGTGCCAGCAGTTTATCCTCAGGGTGGGGGGAGCTGTTTTTT
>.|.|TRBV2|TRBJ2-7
CASGKNRDEQYF
TGTGCCAGCGGGAAGAACAGGGACGAGCAGTACTTC
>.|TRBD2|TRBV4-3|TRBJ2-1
CASSFAPSGGYNEQFF
TGCGCCAGCAGCTTCGCCCCGAGCGGGGGTTACAATGAGCAGTTCTTC
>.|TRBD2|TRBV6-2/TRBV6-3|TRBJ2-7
CASCRGGGAYEQYF
TGTGCCAGCTGCCGGGGCGGGGGAGCCTACGAGCAGTACTTC
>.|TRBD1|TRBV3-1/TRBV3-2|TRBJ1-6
CASSQVTGADSPLHF
TGTGCCAGCAGCCAAGTTACAGGGGCAGATTCACCCCTCCACTTT
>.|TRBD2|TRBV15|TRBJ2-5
CATSSQRGGGETQYF
TGTGCCACCAGCAGCCAGCGGGGGGGCGGGGAGACCCAGTACTTC
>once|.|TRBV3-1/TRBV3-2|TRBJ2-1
CASSQDMSRLALLF
TGTGCCAGCAGCCAAGATATGAGTCGGCTAGCTTTGCTCTTC
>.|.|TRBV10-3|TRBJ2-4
CASYPGSGGNIQYF
TGTGCCTCTTACCCGGGAAGCGGCGGAAACATTCAGTACTTC
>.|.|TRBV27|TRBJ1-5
CASSPVGGHQPQHF
TGTGCCAGCAGTCCCGTCGGCGGTCATCAGCCCCAGCATTTT
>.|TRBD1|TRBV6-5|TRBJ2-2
CASNPTGGLNGELFF
TGTGCCAGCAATCCGACAGGGGGGTTGAACGGGGAGCTGTTTTTT
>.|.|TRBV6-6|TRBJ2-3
CASSAGQNKGGAWVYTDTQYF
TGTGCCAGCAGCGCGGGACAGAACAAGGGGGGGGCTTGGGTGTACACAGATACGCAGTATTTT
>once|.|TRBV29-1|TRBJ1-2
CSVTGNYGYTF
TGCAGCGTTACAGGGAACTATGGCTACACCTTC
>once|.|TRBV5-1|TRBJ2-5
CASSQQETQYF
TGCGCCAGCAGCCAACAAGAGACCCAGTACTTC
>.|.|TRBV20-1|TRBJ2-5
CSAFKEETQYF
TGCAGTGCTTTTAAGGAAGAGACCCAGTACTTC
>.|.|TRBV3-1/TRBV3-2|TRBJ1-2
CASSQSGGWDGYTF
TGCGCCAGCAGCCAATCGGGTGGTTGGGATGGCTACACCTTC
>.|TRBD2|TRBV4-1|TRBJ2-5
CASSQIAGVETQYF
TGCGCCAGCAGCCAAATAGCGGGAGTAGAGACCCAGTACTTC
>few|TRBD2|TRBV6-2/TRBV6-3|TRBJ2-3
CASSYGGLVSDTQYF
TGTGCCAGCAGTTACGGGGGACTAGTCTCAGATACGCAGTATTTT
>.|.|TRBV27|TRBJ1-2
CASSLGRWDGYTF
TGTGCCAGCAGTTTGGGCCGCTGGGATGGCTACACCTTC
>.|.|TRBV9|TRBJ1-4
CASSVALTGKLFF
TGTGCCAGCAGCGTAGCTCTAACAGGGAAACTGTTTTTT
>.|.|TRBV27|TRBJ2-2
CASSLSGSNTGELFF
TGTGCCAGCAGTTTATCCGGGTCCAACACCGGGGAGCTGTTTTTT
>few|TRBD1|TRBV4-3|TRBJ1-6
CASSRLRPGQGLGSPLHF
TGCGCCAGCAGCCGCCTTAGACCGGGACAGGGGCTTGGTTCACCCCTCCACTTT
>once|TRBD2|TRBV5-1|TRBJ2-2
CASSLLLGGGDHYTGELFF
TGCGCCAGCAGCCTGTTGCTCGGCGGGGGGGACCATTACACCGGGGAGCTGTTTTTT
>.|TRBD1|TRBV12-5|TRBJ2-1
CASGRQGGDVNEQFF
TGTGCTAGTGGACGCCAAGGGGGCGACGTCAATGAGCAGTTCTTC
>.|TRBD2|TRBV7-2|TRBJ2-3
CASSLTSGRSSTDTQYF
TGTGCCAGCAGCTTGACTAGCGGGAGGTCTAGCACAGATACGCAGTATTTT
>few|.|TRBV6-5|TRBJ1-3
CASKPSTGARNTIYF
TGTGCCAGCAAGCCTTCGACAGGCGCGAGAAACACCATATATTTT
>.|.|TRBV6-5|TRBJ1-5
CASNPRGGNQPQHF
TGTGCCAGCAACCCTAGGGGGGGCAATCAGCCCCAGCATTTT
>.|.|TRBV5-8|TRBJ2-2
CASSLGGAGELFF
TGTGCCAGCAGCTTGGGAGGGGCCGGGGAGCTGTTTTTT
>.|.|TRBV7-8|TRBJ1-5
CASSLATANQPQHF
TGTGCCAGCAGCTTAGCGACAGCGAATCAGCCCCAGCATTTT
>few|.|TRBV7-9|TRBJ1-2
CASSTTREEKGYTF
TGTGCCAGCAGCACAACCAGGGAGGAGAAAGGCTACACCTTC
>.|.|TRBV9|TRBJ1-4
CASSGGPNEKLFF
TGTGCCAGCAGCGGGGGACCTAATGAAAAACTGTTTTTT
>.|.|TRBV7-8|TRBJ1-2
CASSLSPNYGYTF
TGTGCCAGCAGCTTATCGCCTAACTATGGCTACACCTTC
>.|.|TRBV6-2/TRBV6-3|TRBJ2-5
CASSPVLEVQYF
TGTGCCAGCAGCCCCGTTTTGGAGGTCCAGTACTTC
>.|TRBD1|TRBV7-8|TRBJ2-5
CASSRDRQETQYF
TGTGCCAGCAGCCGGGACAGACAAGAGACCCAGTACTTC